Below are 25 T cell receptor beta chains sequenced from a single sample in a study of CD8 T cells in Susac syndrome. RNA in amounts of about 0.5 to 1 ug was reverse transcribed with random hexamers. TCRdb reprocessed the immunoSEQ multiplex PCR reads via MiXCR and lists one record per CDR3 protein. The top ten clones hold approximately 0.09% of a sample with approximately 180,000 distinct CDR3 sequences, approximately 94% of them seen once. Sequenced material: CD4+ T cells from PBMCs. These receptors all stem from a human donor with multiple sclerosis.

The count of this clonotype is one. In nucleotides, the CDR3 is TGTGCCAGCAGTCCCCGGGACAGGGTCGAGCAGTACTTC. Its translation: CASSPRDRVEQYF. The chain links TRBV6-2 or TRBV6-3 to TRBJ2-7, with 9 bases identical to TRBD1. This CDR3 is 13 amino acids long. Trimming took 5 bases from V and 6 from J; bases not matched to a gene: 5. The germline V gene has CDR1 MNHEY and CDR2 SVGEGT.

The chain employs TRBV3-1 and TRBJ1-6; D gene unclear. The CDR3 sequence is 19 residues long. Germline CDR1 is LGHDT and CDR2 is YNNKEL (reference sequence). V shed 1 base and J shed 4 bases, with 20 bases lying between them. The CDR3 region has the DNA TGTGCCAGCAGCCAAGTCGGGAGCCGGAGCTCAGTTTATAATTCACCCCTCCACTTT. This sequence encodes CASSQVGSRSSVYNSPLHF.

The gene calls are TRBV3-1 and TRBJ1-5; TRBD1 might be the D (5 bases). CDR3 length: 13 residues. Germline V gene lookup returns CDR1 LGHDT and CDR2 YNNKEL (reference sequence). V lost 0 bases to trimming and J lost 13 bases, with 13 bases between them. The CDR3 DNA is TGTGCCAGCAGCCAAGAAGATCGGACACCGCAGCATTTT. It encodes CASSQEDRTPQHF.

This chain connects TRBV4-2 to TRBJ2-3; 15 nucleotides agree with TRBD2. Germline-derived CDR1 and CDR2 are LGHNA and YNFKEQ. This CDR3 comprises 21 residues. Germline trimming cut 0 bases from V and 1 base from J; bases unmatched to any gene: 11. The CDR3 DNA reads TGTGCCAGCAGCCAAGATCCCTGGACTAGCGGGGGGGTCGGACGCACAGATACGCAGTATTTT. Translated, it gives CASSQDPWTSGGVGRTDTQYF.

CDR3 region: CASSPGDRGAYGYTF. The CDR3 DNA reads as TGTGCCAGCAGCCCCGGGGACAGGGGAGCCTATGGCTACACCTTC. The chain has TRBV7-3 and TRBJ1-2; 10 nucleotides line up with TRBD1. V gave up 5 bases and J gave up 4 bases; unmatched junction bases: 7. Germline V gene sequence: CDR1 SGHTA, CDR2 FQGTGA. CDR3 size: 15 residues. The variable domain in full, completed from reference TRBV7-3 and TRBJ1-2, reads GAGVSQTPSNKVTEKGKYVELRCDPISGHTALYWYRQSLGQGPEFLIYFQGTGAADDSGLPNDRFFAVRPEGSVSTLKIQRTERGDSAVYLCASSPGDRGAYGYTFGSGTRLTVV.

As DNA, the CDR3 is TGTGCCAGCAGCCAAGAAGCAGGGGGCATGTGGGAGACCCAGTACTTC. It specifies CASSQEAGGMWETQYF. The chain carries TRBV3-1 and TRBJ2-5; 8 bases are shared with TRBD1. This CDR3 has 16 residues. Germline V gives CDR1 LGHDT, CDR2 YNNKEL (reference sequence). V shed 0 bases and J 5 bases; nucleotides not matched to a gene: 8.

The rearrangement links TRBV4-3 to TRBJ1-5; D possibly corresponds to TRBD1 (5 bases). Germline V gene data show CDR1 as LGHNA and CDR2 as YSLEER. Deletions cut 0 bases from V and 6 bases from J, with 12 bases between. The CDR3 is 15 residues long. CDR3: CASSQEAQGGQPQHF. CDR3 sequence (DNA): TGCGCCAGCAGCCAAGAGGCGCAGGGTGGTCAGCCCCAGCATTTT.

The chain couples TRBV29-1 to TRBJ2-3, with 8 bases fitting TRBD2. CDR1 is SQVTM and CDR2 is ANQGSEA in the germline V gene. The CDR3 is 15 residues long. V was pared by 5 bases and J by 0 bases, with 7 bases of the junction left unmatched. Here the CDR3 reads CSVQRGPSSTDTQYF. The CDR3 coding sequence is TGCAGCGTTCAGCGGGGGCCGTCTAGCACAGATACGCAGTATTTT.

DNA for the CDR3: TGCAGTGCCTACACCGGGGGAGGCCAAGAGACCCAGTACTTC. Translating it yields CSAYTGGGQETQYF. The rearrangement uses TRBV20-1 and TRBJ2-5; D may be TRBD2 (6 bases). CDR3 length: 14 amino acids. Looked up from germline, CDR1 is DFQATT and CDR2 is SNEGSKA (reference sequence). The germline V and J ends were trimmed by 6 bases and 1 base, with 15 bases remaining between them.

This chain links TRBV5-1 with TRBJ2-5, with 7 nucleotides matching TRBD2. The germline gives CDR1 SGHRS, CDR2 YFSETQ. CDR3 length: 15 amino acids. After removal of 3 bases from V and 0 bases from J, the junction contained 5 bases not matched to a gene. The CDR3 bases are TGCGCCAGCAGCTCCACCGGGACTAACCAAGAGACCCAGTACTTC. It is translated as CASSSTGTNQETQYF.

This chain uses TRBV29-1 with TRBJ2-3; D is possibly TRBD2 (5 bases). V shed 6 bases and J shed 2 bases, with 18 bases lying between them. This CDR3 is 15 amino acids long. CDR1 is SQVTM, CDR2 ANQGSEA, per germline. The CDR3 DNA sequence: TGCAGCGTCCTCCGGGCTGCGGGCCACACAGATACGCAGTATTTT. Translated, it gives CSVLRAAGHTDTQYF.

This clonotype was found once. The chain joins TRBV20-1 to TRBJ2-7; D call uncertain. Germline V gives CDR1 DFQATT, CDR2 SNEGSKA (reference sequence). V dropped 2 bases and J dropped 3 bases, with 8 bases sitting between them. This CDR3 comprises 12 residues. CDR3 nucleotide sequence: TGCAGTGCTAGATTGGGTGACTACGAGCAGTACTTC. It yields the protein CSARLGDYEQYF.

This chain links TRBV18 with TRBJ2-7, with TRBD1 identical over 10 bases. Unmatched junction bases numbered 4, after V lost 2 bases and J lost 0 bases. CDR1 KGHSH and CDR2 LQKENI come from the germline V gene. The CDR3 runs 16 residues. CDR3 sequence (DNA): TGTGCCAGCTCACCAAGGACAGGGGGGGACTCCTACGAGCAGTACTTC. Protein: CASSPRTGGDSYEQYF.

This clonotype was detected once. This rearrangement joins TRBV18 to TRBJ1-2, with 8 bases matching TRBD1. The CDR3 is 15 amino acids. Trimming took 3 bases from V and 4 from J; bases not matched to a gene: 7. Germline V gene sequence: CDR1 KGHSH, CDR2 LQKENI. The CDR3 loop is CASSPPRTGTYGYTF. CDR3 nucleotide sequence: TGTGCCAGCTCACCCCCACGGACAGGGACCTATGGCTACACCTTC. The complete variable domain, with remaining parts taken from reference TRBV18 and TRBJ1-2, reads NAGVMQNPRHLVRRRGQEARLRCSPMKGHSHVYWYRQLPEEGLKFMVYLQKENIIDESGMPKERFSAEFPKEGPSILRIQQVVRGDSAAYFCASSPPRTGTYGYTFGSGTRLTVV.

The gene calls are TRBV15 and TRBJ2-7, with a possible D match to TRBD1 (5 bases). CDR1 and CDR2 from the germline V gene are LNHNV and YYDKDF (reference sequence). The length of the CDR3 is 12 residues. With 3 bases removed from V and 12 bases from J, the gap between germline ends came to 15 bases. CDR3 DNA: TGTGCCACCAGCAGGGAAACAGGAGTGCCGTACTTC. It codes for CATSRETGVPYF.

The chain is built from TRBV30 and TRBJ2-7; D is unresolved. V lost 0 bases and J lost 0, with 6 bases in between. Germline V lookup: CDR1 GTSNPN, CDR2 SVGIG (reference sequence). This CDR3 has 13 amino acids. As DNA, the CDR3 is TGTGCCTGGAGTGTACGTGGCTCCTACGAGCAGTACTTC. It encodes CAWSVRGSYEQYF.

This clonotype was seen a handful of times. J is TRBJ1-2 and V is TRBV5-4; D remains unclear. CDR1 SGHNT and CDR2 YYREEE come from the germline V gene (reference sequence). V dropped 1 base and J dropped 5 bases, with 9 bases sitting between them. This CDR3 contains 13 residues. CDR3 DNA sequence: TGTGCCAGCAGCTTGTCGCGGGGTTATGGCTACACCTTC. Translation gives CASSLSRGYGYTF.

This clonotype was counted a few times. This chain connects TRBV18 to TRBJ2-5; 10 nucleotides agree with TRBD1. Germline CDR1 and CDR2: KGHSH and LQKENI. The CDR3 is 13 residues long. Unmatched junction bases numbered 0, after V lost 3 bases and J lost 5 bases. The CDR3 sequence: CASSPGQGETQYF. The CDR3 DNA sequence: TGTGCCAGCTCACCGGGACAGGGGGAGACCCAGTACTTC.

This rearrangement joins TRBV20-1 to TRBJ1-1, with D perhaps matching TRBD1 (6 bases). The CDR3 consists of 14 residues. Germline V CDR1 and CDR2: DFQATT, SNEGSKA (reference sequence). CDR3 in DNA: TGCACTCATTTGGGGGGGGCAATGAACACTGAAGCTTTCTTT. Its protein product is CTHLGGAMNTEAFF.

This sequence joins TRBV29-1 and TRBJ2-1, with D unresolved. CDR3 length: 11 amino acids. Looked up from germline, CDR1 is SQVTM and CDR2 is ANQGSEA. Deletions cut 3 bases from V and 5 bases from J, with 5 bases between. As DNA, the CDR3 is TGCAGCGTTGACCACAACAATGAGCAGTTCTTC. Amino acid sequence: CSVDHNNEQFF.

The chain recombines TRBV4-3 with TRBJ1-2; D not certain. The CDR3 consists of 13 residues. Trimming pared 2 bases from V and 8 bases from J, leaving 12 bases between. The germline V gene has CDR1 LGHNA and CDR2 YSLEER. The CDR3 coding sequence is TGCGCCAGCAGCCAAACCCGACACGTGGGCTACACCTTC. Translated, it gives CASSQTRHVGYTF.

The rearrangement joins TRBV27 to TRBJ2-7; 10 bases fit TRBD1. This CDR3 comprises 15 residues. With 5 bases clipped from V and 1 base from J, the junction kept 5 bases outside the gene matches. The germline V gene has CDR1 MNHEY and CDR2 SMNVEV (reference sequence). CDR3 nucleotide sequence: TGTGCCAGCAGTCCCCGGGACAGGGGATCCTACGAGCAGTACTTC. Its translation: CASSPRDRGSYEQYF.

The gene calls are TRBV5-1 and TRBJ2-1, with D perhaps assigned TRBD1 or TRBD2 (5 bases each). Germline CDR1 SGHRS, CDR2 YFSETQ. With 4 bases removed from V and 5 bases from J, the gap between germline ends came to 19 bases. The CDR3 length is 16 residues. The CDR3 loop is CASSRGEQRPDNEQFF. The DNA of the CDR3 is TGCGCCAGCAGCAGGGGAGAACAACGACCCGACAATGAGCAGTTCTTC. Filled out from reference TRBV5-1 and TRBJ2-1, the complete variable domain reads KAGVTQTPRYLIKTRGQQVTLSCSPISGHRSVSWYQQTPGQGLQFLFEYFSETQRNKGNFPGRFSGRQFSNSRSEMNVSTLELGDSALYLCASSRGEQRPDNEQFFGPGTRLTVL.

This sequence joins TRBV28 and TRBJ2-4; 10 bases agree with TRBD1. The CDR3 totals 14 residues. Germline V gives CDR1 MDHEN, CDR2 SYDVKM. V shed 5 bases and J 3 bases; nucleotides not matched to a gene: 1. This CDR3 reads CASSGQGDKNIQYF. The CDR3 DNA reads as TGTGCCAGCAGTGGACAGGGGGACAAAAACATTCAGTACTTC.

The rearrangement uses TRBV20-1 and TRBJ2-4; D not certain. V lost 6 bases to trimming and J lost 0 bases, with 9 bases between them. The CDR3 totals 13 residues. Germline V gene lookup returns CDR1 DFQATT and CDR2 SNEGSKA (reference sequence). CDR3 in amino acids: CSAQWEAKNIQYF. The DNA of the CDR3 is TGCAGTGCACAATGGGAAGCCAAAAACATTCAGTACTTC.